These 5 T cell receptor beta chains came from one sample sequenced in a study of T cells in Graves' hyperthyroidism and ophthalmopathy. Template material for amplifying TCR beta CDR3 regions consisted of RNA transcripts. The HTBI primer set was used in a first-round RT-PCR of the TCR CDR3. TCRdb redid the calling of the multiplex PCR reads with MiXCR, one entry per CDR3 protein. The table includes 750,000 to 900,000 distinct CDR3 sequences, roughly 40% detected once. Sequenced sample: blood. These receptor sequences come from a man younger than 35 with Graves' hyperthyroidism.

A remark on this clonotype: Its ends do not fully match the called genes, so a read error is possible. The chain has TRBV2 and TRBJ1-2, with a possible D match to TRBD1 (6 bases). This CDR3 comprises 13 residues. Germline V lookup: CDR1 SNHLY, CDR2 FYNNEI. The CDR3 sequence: CATSEGTGAGYTF. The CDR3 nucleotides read TGTGCCACCAGTGAGGGTACGGGGGCCGGCTACACCTTC.

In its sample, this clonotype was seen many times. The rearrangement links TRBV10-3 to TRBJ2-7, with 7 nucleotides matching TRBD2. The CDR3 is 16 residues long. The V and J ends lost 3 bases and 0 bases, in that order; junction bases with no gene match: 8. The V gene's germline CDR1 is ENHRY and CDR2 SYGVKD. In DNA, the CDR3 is TGTGCCATCAGTGACCCGGGACTACCAAGCTCCTACGAGCAGTACTTC. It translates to CAISDPGLPSSYEQYF.

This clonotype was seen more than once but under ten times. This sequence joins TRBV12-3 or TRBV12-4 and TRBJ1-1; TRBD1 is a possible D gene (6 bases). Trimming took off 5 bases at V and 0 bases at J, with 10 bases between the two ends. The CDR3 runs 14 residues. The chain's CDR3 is CASSTGHLNTEAFF. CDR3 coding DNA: TGTGCCAGCAGTACGGGACACTTGAACACTGAAGCTTTCTTT.

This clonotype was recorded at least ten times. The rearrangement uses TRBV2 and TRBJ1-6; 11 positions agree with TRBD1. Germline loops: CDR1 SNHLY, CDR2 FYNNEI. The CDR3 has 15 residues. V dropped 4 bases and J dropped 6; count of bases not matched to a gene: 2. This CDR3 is CASSVGQGANSPLHF. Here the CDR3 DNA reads TGTGCCAGCAGTGTCGGACAGGGGGCTAATTCACCCCTCCACTTT. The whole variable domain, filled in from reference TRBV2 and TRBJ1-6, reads EPEVTQTPSHQVTQMGQEVILRCVPISNHLYFYWYRQILGQKVEFLVSFYNNEISEKSEIFDDQFSVERPDGSNFTLKIRSTKLEDSAMYFCASSVGQGANSPLHFGNGTRLTVT.

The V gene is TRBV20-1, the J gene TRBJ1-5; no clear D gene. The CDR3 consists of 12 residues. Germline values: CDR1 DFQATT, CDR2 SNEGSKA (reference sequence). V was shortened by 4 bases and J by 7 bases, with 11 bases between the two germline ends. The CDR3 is CSAKKGMQPQHF. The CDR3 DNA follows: TGCAGTGCTAAGAAAGGGATGCAGCCCCAGCATTTT.